These 16 T cell receptor beta chains share one sample of origin, sequenced in a study of CD8 T cells in ankylosing spondylitis. TCRdb redid the calling of the 5' RACE reads with MiXCR, one entry per CDR3 protein. This table holds some 200,000 distinct CDR3 sequences, roughly 13% found once. Specimen: blood, either unsorted or a sorted T cell fraction (not recorded which). The receptors stem from a male donor with ankylosing spondylitis or in good health (not recorded which).

This clonotype was seen more than once but under ten times. This chain joins TRBV9 and TRBJ2-1; 9 positions match TRBD1. This CDR3 is built from 18 residues. With V trimmed by 3 bases and J by 6 bases, 16 bases remained unmatched. CDR1 and CDR2 from the germline V gene are SGDLS and YYNGEE. The CDR3 protein is CASSASPYRDRELNEQFF. Written as DNA, the CDR3 is TGTGCCAGCAGCGCGAGCCCTTACCGGGACAGGGAACTCAATGAGCAGTTCTTC.

This clonotype has only a few counts. The chain employs TRBV30 and TRBJ2-1, with D maybe TRBD1 (6 bases). V was pared by 1 base and J by 1 base, with 11 bases between. This CDR3 is built from 15 residues. Germline V gene data show CDR1 as GTSNPN and CDR2 as SVGIG (reference sequence). The CDR3 DNA sequence: TGTGCCTGGAGTGGGGGGCTCATATCCTACAATGAGCAGTTCTTC. Its protein is CAWSGGLISYNEQFF.

This chain joins TRBV9 and TRBJ2-4, with D unclear. V lost 0 bases and J lost 9, with 13 bases in between. In germline, CDR1 is SGDLS, CDR2 YYNGEE. The CDR3 extends over 14 amino acids. The CDR3 DNA reads as TGTGCCAGCAGCGTAGGAACCGGGCAAGTCATTCAGTACTTC. Translation gives CASSVGTGQVIQYF.

The chain employs TRBV10-1 and TRBJ2-3; 7 nucleotides match TRBD1. The CDR3 loop spans 12 amino acids. The trim removed 11 bases at V and 5 bases at J, leaving 7 bases unmatched. Germline V gene lookup returns CDR1 WNHNN and CDR2 SYGVQD (reference sequence). The CDR3 sequence: CASQGGEDTQYF. CDR3 in DNA: TGCGCCTCTCAAGGGGGCGAAGATACGCAGTATTTT.

The rearrangement uses TRBV11-1 and TRBJ1-5; no definite D call. Deletions cut 5 bases from V and 0 bases from J, with 23 bases between. Germline-derived CDR1 and CDR2 are SGHAT and FQDESV (reference sequence). CDR3 length: 19 amino acids. DNA of the CDR3: TGTGCCAGCAGCCTGGCGGCCAGACGCCCCTACTATAGCAATCAGCCCCAGCATTTT. The encoded protein is CASSLAARRPYYSNQPQHF.

This clonotype was seen many times. The chain is built from TRBV29-1 and TRBJ2-1; tentative D call: TRBD2 (5 bases). CDR3 length equals 12 residues. Germline assignment: CDR1 SQVTM and CDR2 ANQGSEA. V gave up 1 base and J gave up 8 bases, with 9 bases separating them. Here the CDR3 reads CSVEGESDEQFF. Written as DNA, the CDR3 is TGCAGCGTTGAAGGGGAGTCGGATGAGCAGTTCTTC.

This clonotype was seen repeatedly, ten times or more. The V gene is TRBV19, the J gene TRBJ2-2; D remains ambiguous. The CDR3 runs 14 residues. The ends were cut back, 5 bases at V and 4 bases at J, with 11 bases in the middle. Germline loops: CDR1 LNHDA, CDR2 SQIVND (reference sequence). The CDR3 protein is CASSSTEVTGELFF. In DNA form, the CDR3 reads TGTGCCAGTAGTTCGACCGAGGTCACCGGGGAGCTGTTTTTT.

This clonotype counts as medium-sized (0.01 to 0.1%). The chain combines TRBV20-1 with TRBJ2-7; 8 nucleotides agree with TRBD1. Germline lookup yields CDR1 DFQATT and CDR2 SNEGSKA (reference sequence). V was pared by 2 bases and J by 1 base, with 13 bases of the junction left unmatched. The CDR3 sequence is 17 residues long. The CDR3 nucleotides are TGCAGTGCTAGATCATTGCCCCGGGACAGGCTTTCCTACGAGCAGTACTTC. Protein: CSARSLPRDRLSYEQYF.

By share, this clonotype counts as medium-sized. The rearrangement links TRBV29-1 to TRBJ2-5, with D possibly TRBD2 on 6 matching bases. There are 12 residues in the CDR3. Per germline, CDR1 SQVTM and CDR2 ANQGSEA. Trimming took off 5 bases at V and 1 base at J, with 8 bases between the two ends. CDR3 residues: CSVPGSQETQYF. The CDR3 DNA follows: TGCAGCGTTCCCGGGAGCCAAGAGACCCAGTACTTC. Drawing the rest from reference TRBV29-1 and TRBJ2-5, the complete variable domain is SAVISQKPSRDICQRGTSLTIQCQVDSQVTMMFWYRQQPGQSLTLIATANQGSEATYESGFVIDKFPISRPNLTFSTLTVSNMSPEDSSIYLCSVPGSQETQYFGPGTRLLVL.

This clonotype was recorded a few times. The V call is TRBV27, the J call TRBJ2-1; TRBD2 agrees at 11 bases. Trimming removed 5 bases from V and 7 bases from J; junction bases left unmatched: 7. The CDR3 totals 15 residues. Germline lookup yields CDR1 MNHEY and CDR2 SMNVEV (reference sequence). The chain's CDR3 is CASSPIAGGRNEQFF. CDR3 DNA: TGTGCCAGCAGTCCGATAGCGGGGGGGCGTAATGAGCAGTTCTTC.

There are a few counts of this clonotype. The rearrangement links TRBV4-2 to TRBJ2-7, with 8 bases lining up with TRBD2. Germline V lookup: CDR1 LGHNA, CDR2 YNFKEQ. The CDR3 totals 13 residues. V was clipped by 5 bases and J by 2 bases; unmatched bases: 2. CDR3 in amino acids: CASSGGLAYEQYF. For the CDR3, the DNA is TGTGCCAGCAGCGGGGGACTAGCCTACGAGCAGTACTTC.

The gene calls are TRBV12-3 or TRBV12-4 and TRBJ1-2; TRBD1 is a possible D gene (5 bases). This CDR3 region has 14 residues. Trimming stripped 3 bases from V and 7 bases from J, with 15 bases between. Here the CDR3 reads CASSLEGPRGGYTF. DNA for the CDR3: TGTGCCAGCAGTTTGGAGGGCCCTAGGGGTGGCTACACCTTC.

The genes are TRBV13 and TRBJ2-1; 7 nucleotides line up with TRBD2. The J segment lost 5 bases and the V segment lost 4 bases, leaving 5 bases of the junction unmatched. Germline V gene sequence: CDR1 PRHDT, CDR2 FYEKMQ (reference sequence). The CDR3 is 14 amino acids. The CDR3 reads CASSSRRGNNEQFF. The DNA of the CDR3 is TGTGCCAGCAGCTCCCGGCGGGGGAACAATGAGCAGTTCTTC. Full variable domain (missing parts from reference TRBV13 and TRBJ2-1): AAGVIQSPRHLIKEKRETATLKCYPIPRHDTVYWYQQGPGQDPQFLISFYEKMQSDKGSIPDRFSAQQFSDYHSELNMSSLELGDSALYFCASSSRRGNNEQFFGPGTRLTVL.

The chain joins TRBV7-9 to TRBJ2-1; 12 bases fit TRBD2. Germline V gives CDR1 SEHNR, CDR2 FQNEAQ (reference sequence). This CDR3 has 15 residues. Trimming took 3 bases from V and 10 from J; bases not matched to a gene: 7. The CDR3 reads CASSLPSGGAGEQFF. The CDR3 coding sequence is TGTGCCAGCAGCTTGCCTAGCGGGGGGGCGGGAGAGCAGTTCTTC.

This clonotype was observed a few times. CDR3 sequence: CASSLYQAGSTDTQYF. The CDR3 nucleotides read TGTGCCAGCAGCTTATATCAGGCGGGTTCTACAGATACGCAGTATTTT. The chain carries TRBV11-1 and TRBJ2-3, with D perhaps matching TRBD2 (5 bases). Germline V gene data show CDR1 as SGHAT and CDR2 as FQDESV (reference sequence). The V and J ends lost 2 bases and 3 bases respectively, with 15 bases between them. The length of the CDR3 is 16 residues.

Comments on this clonotype: A much larger clone is a single base away; this may be a read error. The chain links TRBV4-1 to TRBJ2-7; 7 nucleotides align to TRBD1. The length of the CDR3 is 14 residues. CDR1 MGHRA and CDR2 YSYEKL come from the germline V gene. The CDR3 loop reads CPSSHSGQPYEQYF. The DNA of the CDR3 is TGCCCCAGCAGCCACTCGGGACAGCCCTACGAGCAGTACTTC.